These 28 T cell receptor beta chains were all obtained from the same sample, sequenced in a study of CD8 T cells in Susac syndrome. Random hexamers were used to reverse transcribe an amount of 0.5 to 1 ug RNA. TCRdb processed the immunoSEQ multiplex PCR reads anew with MiXCR; each CDR3 protein has one entry. The sample has 95,000 to 150,000 distinct CDR3 sequences; 96% are singletons. Sequencing was done on a sample of CD4+ T cells from PBMCs. The receptors derive from a human donor with Susac syndrome.

This chain uses TRBV5-1 with TRBJ1-5; TRBD1 aligns across 7 bases. With V trimmed by 4 bases and J by 7 bases, 5 bases remained unmatched. This CDR3 is built from 13 residues. Looked up from germline, CDR1 is SGHRS and CDR2 is YFSETQ. This CDR3 is CASSVTGEQPQHF. Here the CDR3 DNA reads TGCGCCAGCAGCGTTACAGGGGAGCAGCCCCAGCATTTT.

J is TRBJ2-1 and V is TRBV5-1; 12 nucleotides line up with TRBD2. V dropped 4 bases and J dropped 5; count of bases not matched to a gene: 7. The CDR3 has 16 residues. The germline V gene has CDR1 SGHRS and CDR2 YFSETQ. As DNA, the CDR3 is TGCGCCAGCAGCGCCTCGGCTAGCGGGAGGGACAATGAGCAGTTCTTC. It translates to CASSASASGRDNEQFF. Based on the CDR3 plus reference TRBV5-1 and TRBJ2-1, the full variable domain is KAGVTQTPRYLIKTRGQQVTLSCSPISGHRSVSWYQQTPGQGLQFLFEYFSETQRNKGNFPGRFSGRQFSNSRSEMNVSTLELGDSALYLCASSASASGRDNEQFFGPGTRLTVL.

The gene calls are TRBV7-2 and TRBJ2-1; D gene unclear. Germline CDR1 reads SGHTA; CDR2 reads FQGNSA. The CDR3 has 13 residues. Trimming took off 1 base at V and 7 bases at J, with 8 bases between the two ends. DNA for the CDR3: TGTGCCAGCAGCTTAGAGGCTAGGAATGAGCAGTTCTTC. Encoded protein: CASSLEARNEQFF.

The V gene is TRBV5-1, the J gene TRBJ1-1, with D hard to call. V was cut by 0 bases and J by 2 bases, with 11 bases left in between. This CDR3 comprises 15 residues. CDR1 is SGHRS and CDR2 is YFSETQ in the germline V gene. The CDR3 sequence is CASSLGAKGNTEAFF. The CDR3, as DNA: TGCGCCAGCAGCTTGGGGGCCAAGGGTAACACTGAAGCTTTCTTT.

V and J are TRBV29-1 and TRBJ1-1; tentatively, D is TRBD1 (5 bases). The CDR3 covers 15 residues. V shed 4 bases and J shed 5 bases, with 20 bases lying between them. From germline, CDR1 is SQVTM and CDR2 ANQGSEA. The CDR3 region has the DNA TGCAGCGTTGTTAAGTCCAGCCACGGGGCGACTGAAGCTTTCTTT. Translation: CSVVKSSHGATEAFF.

The chain carries TRBV5-1 and TRBJ2-1; 9 nucleotides agree with TRBD1. The CDR3 is 13 residues long. In germline, CDR1 is SGHRS, CDR2 YFSETQ. After removal of 6 bases from V and 10 bases from J, the junction contained 8 bases not matched to a gene. The CDR3 is CASNQQGAWEQFF. The CDR3, as DNA: TGCGCCAGCAATCAACAGGGGGCATGGGAGCAGTTCTTC.

The rearrangement uses TRBV5-1 and TRBJ2-7, with a tentative D call TRBD2 (6 bases). V was pared by 1 base and J by 7 bases, with 15 bases between. This CDR3 is 14 amino acids long. Germline V gives CDR1 SGHRS, CDR2 YFSETQ. CDR3 protein: CASSLRRAVEEQYF. DNA of the CDR3: TGCGCCAGCAGCTTGAGGAGGGCGGTGGAGGAGCAGTACTTC.

The rearrangement joins TRBV30 to TRBJ1-1; D unresolved. V was trimmed by 0 bases and J by 1 base, leaving 6 bases between them. Germline V CDR1 and CDR2: GTSNPN, SVGIG (reference sequence). The CDR3 extends over 13 amino acids. This chain's CDR3 is CAWSVHGNTEAFF. DNA of the CDR3: TGTGCCTGGAGTGTCCATGGGAACACTGAAGCTTTCTTT.

This chain connects TRBV7-3 to TRBJ1-2, with 7 bases identical to TRBD1. This CDR3 is built from 13 residues. The V gene's germline CDR1 is SGHTA and CDR2 FQGTGA. V lost 5 bases, J lost 8 bases, and 8 bases stayed unmatched. The DNA for the CDR3 is TGTGCCAGCAGCCGAGACAGGGACGGCGGCTACACCTTC. It encodes CASSRDRDGGYTF.

The V call is TRBV15, the J call TRBJ2-5; no reliable D call. Germline V gene lookup returns CDR1 LNHNV and CDR2 YYDKDF (reference sequence). Trimming removed 4 bases at V and 4 bases at J, with 4 bases between. The CDR3 runs to 11 residues. CDR3 nucleotide sequence: TGTGCCACCAGCATCGGAGAGACCCAGTACTTC. Protein sequence: CATSIGETQYF.

This chain uses TRBV12-3 or TRBV12-4 with TRBJ2-1; possible D gene TRBD1, 5 bases. The CDR3 sequence is 13 residues long. The V and J ends lost 3 bases and 9 bases respectively, with 12 bases between them. CDR3 protein: CASSLSGQGEQFF. CDR3 nucleotide sequence: TGTGCCAGCAGTTTGTCGGGTCAGGGTGAGCAGTTCTTC.

The rearrangement joins TRBV18 to TRBJ2-1; D is undetermined. Germline V lookup: CDR1 KGHSH, CDR2 LQKENI. This CDR3 is built from 11 residues. V shed 3 bases and J shed 10 bases, with 7 bases lying between them. The CDR3 is CASSPIGEQFF. DNA for the CDR3: TGTGCCAGCTCACCTATCGGGGAGCAGTTCTTC.

CDR3 amino acids: CSASLLAGVGQFF. Written as DNA, the CDR3 is TGCAGTGCTAGTTTGCTAGCGGGTGTTGGGCAGTTCTTC. The rearrangement uses TRBV20-1 and TRBJ2-1; TRBD2 matches at 8 bases. The V and J ends lost 3 bases and 12 bases, in that order; junction bases with no gene match: 10. Germline V gene data show CDR1 as DFQATT and CDR2 as SNEGSKA (reference sequence). The CDR3 consists of 13 residues.

The chain couples TRBV29-1 to TRBJ1-2, with a possible D match to TRBD1 (5 bases). Per the germline V gene, CDR1 is SQVTM and CDR2 is ANQGSEA. Trimming took 4 bases from V and 0 from J, leaving 18 bases between them. The CDR3 spans 16 residues. The CDR3 DNA is TGCAGCGTTGTTGCGACCGACAGTCCTACTAACTATGGCTACACCTTC. It codes for CSVVATDSPTNYGYTF.

The chain joins TRBV29-1 to TRBJ2-2, with D tentatively TRBD2 (6 bases). The CDR3 has 14 amino acids. CDR1 and CDR2 (germline): SQVTM, ANQGSEA. V lost 4 bases and J 4 bases, leaving 13 bases between the germline ends. CDR3 amino acids: CSVAGLSTTGELFF. The CDR3 DNA sequence: TGCAGCGTTGCAGGACTATCAACCACCGGGGAGCTGTTTTTT.

The chain couples TRBV5-1 to TRBJ2-5; D is unclear. V shed 0 bases and J shed 4 bases, with 7 bases lying between them. Germline CDR1 reads SGHRS; CDR2 reads YFSETQ. The CDR3 is 13 residues long. CDR3 sequence reads: CASSLANGETQYF. CDR3 bases: TGCGCCAGCAGCTTGGCCAACGGAGAGACCCAGTACTTC.

This clonotype was found once. This rearrangement joins TRBV5-1 to TRBJ2-7, with D possibly TRBD2 on 5 matching bases. This CDR3 is 11 amino acids long. Germline CDR1 is SGHRS and CDR2 is YFSETQ. Trimming shortened V by 4 bases and J by 6 bases, and 8 bases separated the two germline ends. CDR3 amino acids: CASSEGVEQYF. The DNA of the CDR3 is TGCGCCAGCAGCGAGGGTGTCGAGCAGTACTTC.

This clonotype was observed a single time. The chain recombines TRBV30 with TRBJ2-1, with D perhaps TRBD2 (6 bases). The V end lost 6 bases, the J end lost 9 bases, and 18 bases lay between the germline ends. Germline V CDR1 and CDR2: GTSNPN, SVGIG (reference sequence). This CDR3 has 13 residues. The CDR3 DNA reads TGTGCCTGTCGACAGAGGGCCGGGGGTGAGCAGTTCTTC. Its protein is CACRQRAGGEQFF.

The CDR3: CASSMTGGSTEAFF. CDR3 nucleotide sequence: TGCGCCAGCAGCATGACAGGGGGTTCCACTGAAGCTTTCTTT. This sequence joins TRBV5-1 and TRBJ1-1, with TRBD1 identical over 9 bases. The germline CDR1 and CDR2 sequences are SGHRS and YFSETQ. With 4 bases clipped from V and 4 bases from J, the junction kept 5 bases outside the gene matches. CDR3 length equals 14 residues.

V gene TRBV24-1 combines with J gene TRBJ2-3, with 7 bases that match TRBD2. The junction had 4 bases not matched to a gene; V was cut back by 1 base and J by 4 bases. The germline CDR1 and CDR2 sequences are KGHDR and SFDVKD. This CDR3 spans 15 amino acids. CDR3 protein: CATSDLGGGPDTQYF. The CDR3 coding sequence is TGTGCCACCAGTGATTTAGGCGGGGGACCAGATACGCAGTATTTT.

The chain links TRBV30 to TRBJ1-2, with D possibly matching TRBD1 (6 bases). The length of the CDR3 is 11 residues. Germline V gene data show CDR1 as GTSNPN and CDR2 as SVGIG (reference sequence). The V and J ends lost 0 bases and 8 bases respectively, with 7 bases between them. The CDR3 sequence: CAWSVQGGYTF. The CDR3 DNA reads as TGTGCCTGGAGTGTACAGGGAGGCTACACCTTC.

The chain links TRBV9 to TRBJ2-7; 10 bases align to TRBD2. Germline trimming cut 0 bases from V and 5 bases from J; bases unmatched to any gene: 8. Looked up from germline, CDR1 is SGDLS and CDR2 is YYNGEE. This CDR3 is built from 16 residues. CDR3 bases: TGTGCCAGCAGCGTAGACAGCGGGAGGGTCTACGACGAGCAGTACTTC. Amino acids: CASSVDSGRVYDEQYF.

The chain joins TRBV18 to TRBJ2-5; D is uncertain. The CDR3 sequence is 13 residues long. CDR1 KGHSH and CDR2 LQKENI come from the germline V gene. Trimming took 2 bases from V and 5 from J, leaving 9 bases between them. The DNA of the CDR3 is TGTGCCAGCTCACCAGACATGTTGGAGACCCAGTACTTC. Translating gives CASSPDMLETQYF.

CDR3 DNA: TGTGCCAGCAGCGACCGCCCTACTGGGGCCAACGTCCTGACTTTC. It is translated as CASSDRPTGANVLTF. This chain links TRBV12-3 or TRBV12-4 with TRBJ2-6; D gene ambiguous. The CDR3 runs 15 residues. Trimming stripped 6 bases from V and 2 bases from J, with 11 bases between.

This chain connects TRBV29-1 to TRBJ2-1; no clear D gene. The CDR3 covers 13 residues. Trimming took 4 bases from V and 1 from J, leaving 8 bases between them. Germline lookup yields CDR1 SQVTM and CDR2 ANQGSEA. The DNA of the CDR3 is TGCAGCGTTGTGGTAGGATCCTACAATGAGCAGTTCTTC. The encoded protein is CSVVVGSYNEQFF.

This clonotype was detected only once. This rearrangement joins TRBV19 to TRBJ2-5, with 8 bases fitting TRBD1. Germline CDR1 reads LNHDA; CDR2 reads SQIVND (reference sequence). The CDR3 has 15 amino acids. V shed 4 bases, J shed 1 base, and the junction held 5 bases outside the gene matches. Here the CDR3 DNA reads TGTGCCAGTAGTAACCAAGACAGGGGCCAAGAGACCCAGTACTTC. This codes for CASSNQDRGQETQYF.

The chain links TRBV18 to TRBJ1-5, with D hard to call. CDR3 length equals 15 residues. Trimming shortened V by 5 bases and J by 0 bases, and 11 bases separated the two germline ends. The germline CDR1 and CDR2 sequences are KGHSH and LQKENI. The CDR3 loop reads CASSTDSYSNQPQHF. CDR3 bases: TGTGCCAGCTCAACCGACTCTTATAGCAATCAGCCCCAGCATTTT.

The chain uses TRBV5-8 and TRBJ2-5; 11 nucleotides line up with TRBD2. This CDR3 spans 16 amino acids. CDR1 is SGHTS and CDR2 is YDEGEE in the germline V gene. V was pared by 3 bases and J by 2 bases, with 6 bases of the junction left unmatched. CDR3 coding DNA: TGTGCCAGCAGCTCAACCGGGACTAGCGGACAAGAGACCCAGTACTTC. Translated, it gives CASSSTGTSGQETQYF.